The clone carrying this T cell receptor (beta chain) was counted a few times. Its antigen is as yet unknown. The data derive from a study of cytomegalovirus exposure and HLA in healthy donors. Regarding the study as a whole: It was taken for granted in presence/absence analyses that sequencing depth across donors was roughly uniform. Accounts indicate the classifier identified cytomegalovirus status with strong specificity and sensitivity. The authors later linked a missense DCLRE1C variant to TCR beta V- and J-gene trimming.

Germline lookup yields CDR1 SNHLY and CDR2 FYNNEI. The CDR3 totals 14 residues. Losses at the gene ends were 6 bases for V and 8 bases for J; bases not matched to a gene: 9. With 60 Vbeta and 13 Jbeta primers, the PCR was carried out. Assay used: immunoSEQ multiplex PCR; TCRdb lists only in-frame clones, some missing. This sample has more than 45,000 clones, with about two thirds found just once. The source is a woman aged 60 to 75 in good health and CMV-seropositive. Material for sequencing was PBMCs. J is TRBJ1-4 and V is TRBV2, with 7 nucleotides matching TRBD1. The chain's CDR3 is CASRTGTVSEKLFF. As DNA, the CDR3 is TGTGCCAGCAGAACCGGGACAGTGTCGGAAAAACTGTTTTTT.